The clone carrying this T cell receptor (beta chain) has a single count. Its antigen is currently unknown. The data were taken from a study of T cell responses to AZD1222 COVID-19 vaccine. Study as a whole: It was second doses at about 4 or about 12 weeks that were pooled. General observations from the study: Clonal diversity was possibly underestimated, and the donors were mostly white British, with more females. The study sampled repertoires only after the peak T cell response.

The CDR3 covers 14 residues. V lost 5 bases and J lost 0; bases outside the gene matches: 5. Germline V CDR1 and CDR2: SGHDT, YYEEEE. This table comes from immunoSEQ multiplex PCR, and its TCRdb copy is limited to in-frame clones, with some not included. The sample includes roughly 160,000 clones, 85% to 95% of them seen just once. This rearrangement joins TRBV5-6 to TRBJ2-7, with 7 positions matching TRBD1. This receptor was obtained from an adult in good health. Sequencing was performed on peripheral blood, taken on day 0 of AZD1222 vaccination. The CDR3 spells CASRDRDSSYEQYF. The DNA of the CDR3 is TGTGCCAGCAGGGACCGGGACAGCTCCTACGAGCAGTACTTC.